These 9 T cell receptor beta chains share one sample of origin, sequenced in a study of blood T cell repertoires in COVID-19. Using immunoSEQ multiplex PCR, the repertoire was profiled, and TCRdb retains in-frame clones only, with some absent. The repertoire includes about 210,000 clones, roughly 77% of them detected once, and about 10% sits in the top ten. The sequencing sample was made of PBMCs or T cells enriched from blood (not recorded which). Receptor source: a middle-aged man who had recovered from COVID-19.

The chain joins TRBV7-2 to TRBJ2-3, with unresolved D. Trimming stripped 2 bases from V and 1 base from J, with 13 bases between. The CDR3 length is 16 residues. Per germline, CDR1 SGHTA and CDR2 FQGNSA. The CDR3 bases are TGTGCCAGCAGCTTAAGCCCTAACGTAGGCACAGATACGCAGTATTTT. Its translation: CASSLSPNVGTDTQYF.

This chain joins TRBV5-1 and TRBJ2-5, with TRBD2 matching over 7 bases. Trimming at V came to 4 bases and at J to 5 bases, leaving 11 bases not matched to a gene. CDR3 size: 15 residues. Germline V gene data show CDR1 as SGHRS and CDR2 as YFSETQ. DNA of the CDR3: TGCGCCAGCAGCCCGGCGGGGACTATCGGTGAGACCCAGTACTTC. This encodes CASSPAGTIGETQYF.

The chain links TRBV6-5 to TRBJ1-2, with 9 bases matching TRBD1. Losses at the gene ends were 8 bases for V and 8 bases for J; bases not matched to a gene: 12. There are 14 residues in the CDR3. The germline gives CDR1 MNHEY, CDR2 SVGAGI. CDR3 protein: CASLIPGQGRGYTF. For the CDR3, the DNA is TGTGCCAGCCTAATACCGGGACAGGGAAGGGGCTACACCTTC.

The rearrangement uses TRBV2 and TRBJ1-6, with D unclear. V lost 4 bases, J lost 12 bases, and 13 bases lay in between. The CDR3 extends over 13 amino acids. CDR1 is SNHLY and CDR2 is FYNNEI in the germline V gene. CDR3 residues: CASSARPDRPLHF. DNA of the CDR3: TGTGCCAGCAGTGCCAGGCCGGATCGACCCCTCCACTTT.

The chain is built from TRBV11-2 and TRBJ1-2; a possible D gene is TRBD1 (6 bases). From germline, CDR1 is SGHAT and CDR2 FQNNGV. With 1 base removed from V and 1 base from J, the gap between germline ends came to 13 bases. This CDR3 contains 16 residues. The CDR3 bases are TGTGCCAGCAGCTTAGTCCCACAGGGTATTAACTATGGCTACACCTTC. Translated: CASSLVPQGINYGYTF. Full variable domain (missing parts from reference TRBV11-2 and TRBJ1-2): EAGVAQSPRYKIIEKRQSVAFWCNPISGHATLYWYQQILGQGPKLLIQFQNNGVVDDSQLPKDRFSAERLKGVDSTLKIQPAKLEDSAVYLCASSLVPQGINYGYTFGSGTRLTVV.

This clone has a handful of counts. This chain connects TRBV6-5 to TRBJ1-5, with D possibly matching TRBD1 (5 bases). This CDR3 comprises 14 residues. Per germline, CDR1 MNHEY and CDR2 SVGAGI. Trimming took 5 bases from V and 4 from J, leaving 12 bases between them. Written as DNA, the CDR3 is TGTGCCAGCAGTCTACGACAGTCGAATCAGCCCCAGCATTTT. Protein: CASSLRQSNQPQHF.

The chain links TRBV7-9 to TRBJ2-3; no firm D call. Between the trimmed V and J ends, which lost 5 bases and 3 bases, there was a span of 12 bases. This CDR3 spans 14 amino acids. Germline CDR1 reads SEHNR; CDR2 reads FQNEAQ (reference sequence). CDR3 sequence: CASSLTTGTDTQYF. CDR3 nucleotide sequence: TGTGCCAGCAGCCTTACGACCGGGACAGATACGCAGTATTTT.

In its sample, this clone was seen a few times. The rearrangement links TRBV5-5 to TRBJ1-1; D is undetermined. The CDR3 spans 14 residues. Germline loops: CDR1 SGHKS, CDR2 YYEKEE (reference sequence). V was cut by 4 bases and J by 1 base, with 11 bases left in between. The CDR3 region has the DNA TGTGCCAGCAGCATAGCGGCAGCGAACACTGAAGCTTTCTTT. Its translation is CASSIAAANTEAFF.

This clone was picked up a small number of times. V and J are TRBV3-1 (or the pseudogene TRBV3-2) and TRBJ1-3, with a weak D call TRBD1 (6 bases). Germline CDR1 LGHDT, CDR2 YNNKEL (reference sequence). The CDR3 loop spans 15 amino acids. Trimming removed 1 base from V and 3 bases from J, with 10 bases in between. The CDR3 DNA is TGTGCCAGCAGCCAAGTAAGAGGGGGTGGAAACACCATATATTTT. Amino acids: CASSQVRGGGNTIYF.